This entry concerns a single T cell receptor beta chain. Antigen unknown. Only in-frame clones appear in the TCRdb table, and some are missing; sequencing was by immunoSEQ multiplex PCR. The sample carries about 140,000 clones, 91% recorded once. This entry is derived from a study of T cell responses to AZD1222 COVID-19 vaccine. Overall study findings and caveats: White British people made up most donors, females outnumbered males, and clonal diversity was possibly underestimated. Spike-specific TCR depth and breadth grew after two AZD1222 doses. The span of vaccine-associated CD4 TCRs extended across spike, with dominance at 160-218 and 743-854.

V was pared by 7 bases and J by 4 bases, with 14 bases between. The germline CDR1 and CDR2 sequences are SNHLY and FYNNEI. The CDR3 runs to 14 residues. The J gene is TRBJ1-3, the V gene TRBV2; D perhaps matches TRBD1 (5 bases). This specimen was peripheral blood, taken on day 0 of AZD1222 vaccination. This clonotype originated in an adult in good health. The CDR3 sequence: CASKPGISGNTIYF. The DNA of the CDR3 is TGTGCCAGCAAACCAGGGATATCCGGAAACACCATATATTTT. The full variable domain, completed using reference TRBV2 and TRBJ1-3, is EPEVTQTPSHQVTQMGQEVILRCVPISNHLYFYWYRQILGQKVEFLVSFYNNEISEKSEIFDDQFSVERPDGSNFTLKIRSTKLEDSAMYFCASKPGISGNTIYFGEGSWLTVV.